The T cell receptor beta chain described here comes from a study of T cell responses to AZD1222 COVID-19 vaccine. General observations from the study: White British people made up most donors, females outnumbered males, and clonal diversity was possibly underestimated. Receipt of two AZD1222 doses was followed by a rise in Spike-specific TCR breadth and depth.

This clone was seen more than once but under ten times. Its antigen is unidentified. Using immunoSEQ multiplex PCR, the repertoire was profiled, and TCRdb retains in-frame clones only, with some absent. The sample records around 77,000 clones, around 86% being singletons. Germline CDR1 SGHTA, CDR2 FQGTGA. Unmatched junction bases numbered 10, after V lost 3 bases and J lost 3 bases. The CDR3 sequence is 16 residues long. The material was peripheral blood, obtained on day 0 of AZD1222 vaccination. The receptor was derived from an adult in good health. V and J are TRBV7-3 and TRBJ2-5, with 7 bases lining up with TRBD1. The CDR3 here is CASSLSGDSVKETQYF. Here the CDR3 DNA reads TGTGCCAGCAGCTTGAGTGGGGACAGCGTGAAAGAGACCCAGTACTTC. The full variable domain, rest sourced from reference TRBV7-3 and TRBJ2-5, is GAGVSQTPSNKVTEKGKYVELRCDPISGHTALYWYRQSLGQGPEFLIYFQGTGAADDSGLPNDRFFAVRPEGSVSTLKIQRTERGDSAVYLCASSLSGDSVKETQYFGPGTRLLVL.